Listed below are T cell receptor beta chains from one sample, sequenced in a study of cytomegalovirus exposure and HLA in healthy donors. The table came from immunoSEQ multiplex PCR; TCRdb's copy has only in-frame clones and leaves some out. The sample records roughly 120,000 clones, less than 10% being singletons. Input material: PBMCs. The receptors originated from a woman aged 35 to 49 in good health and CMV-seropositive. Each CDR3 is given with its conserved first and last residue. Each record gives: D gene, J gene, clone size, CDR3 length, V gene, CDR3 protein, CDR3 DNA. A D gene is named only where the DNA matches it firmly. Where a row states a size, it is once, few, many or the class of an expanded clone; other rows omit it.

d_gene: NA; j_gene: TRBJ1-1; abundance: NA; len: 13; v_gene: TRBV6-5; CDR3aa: CASSYQGRTEAFF; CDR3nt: TGTGCCAGCAGTTACCAGGGGCGGACTGAAGCTTTCTTT
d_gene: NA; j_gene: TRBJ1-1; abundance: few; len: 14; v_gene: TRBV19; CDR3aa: CASSVREVYTEAFF; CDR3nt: TGTGCCAGTAGTGTCAGGGAAGTATACACTGAAGCTTTCTTT
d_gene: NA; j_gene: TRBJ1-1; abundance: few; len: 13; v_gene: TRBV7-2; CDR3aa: CASSLRWGVLAFF; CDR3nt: TGTGCCAGCAGCTTAAGATGGGGGGTGTTAGCTTTCTTT
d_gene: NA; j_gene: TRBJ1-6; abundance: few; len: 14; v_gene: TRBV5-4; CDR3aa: CASSLEQGNSPLHF; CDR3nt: TGTGCCAGCAGCTTGGAACAGGGTAATTCACCCCTCCACTTT
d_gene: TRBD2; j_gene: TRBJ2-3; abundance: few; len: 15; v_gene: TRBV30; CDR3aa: CAWSGLAGVGDTQYF; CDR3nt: TGTGCCTGGAGTGGCCTAGCGGGGGTAGGAGATACGCAGTATTTT
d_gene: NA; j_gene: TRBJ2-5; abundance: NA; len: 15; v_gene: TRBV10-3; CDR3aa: CAISDPRQVQETQYF; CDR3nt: TGTGCCATCAGTGACCCCCGACAAGTCCAAGAGACCCAGTACTTC
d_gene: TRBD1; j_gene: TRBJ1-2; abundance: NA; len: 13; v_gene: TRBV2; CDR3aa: CASSRDSNYGYTF; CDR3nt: TGTGCCAGCAGTAGGGACAGTAACTATGGCTACACCTTC
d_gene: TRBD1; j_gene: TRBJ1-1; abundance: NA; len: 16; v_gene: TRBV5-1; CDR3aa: CASSQVGQLLNTEAFF; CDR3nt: TGCGCCAGCAGCCAGGTGGGACAGCTACTGAACACTGAAGCTTTCTTT
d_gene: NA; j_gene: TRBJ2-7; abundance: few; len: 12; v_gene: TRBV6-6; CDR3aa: CASSGGTYEQYF; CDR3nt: TGTGCCTCCTCCGGGGGTACCTACGAGCAGTACTTC
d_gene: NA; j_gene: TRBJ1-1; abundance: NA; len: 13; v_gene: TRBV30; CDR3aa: CAWNRAANTEAFF; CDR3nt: TGTGCCTGGAACAGGGCAGCGAACACTGAAGCTTTCTTT
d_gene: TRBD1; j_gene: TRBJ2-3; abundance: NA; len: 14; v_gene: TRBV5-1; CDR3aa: CASSKGQGADTQYF; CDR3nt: TGCGCCAGCAGCAAAGGACAGGGGGCAGATACGCAGTATTTT
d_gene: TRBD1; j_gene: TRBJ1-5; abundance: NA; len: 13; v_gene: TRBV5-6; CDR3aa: CASSLTGSQPQHF; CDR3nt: TGTGCCAGCAGCCTGACAGGGAGCCAGCCCCAGCATTTT
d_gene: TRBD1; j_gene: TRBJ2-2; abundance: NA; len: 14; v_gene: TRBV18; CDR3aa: CASSPFTGVGELFF; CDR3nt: TGTGCCAGCTCACCCTTCACAGGGGTCGGGGAGCTGTTTTTT
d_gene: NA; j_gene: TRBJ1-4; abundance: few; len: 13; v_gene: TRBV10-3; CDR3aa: CAPREGREEKLFF; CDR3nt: TGTGCCCCCCGAGAGGGGAGGGAGGAAAAACTGTTTTTT
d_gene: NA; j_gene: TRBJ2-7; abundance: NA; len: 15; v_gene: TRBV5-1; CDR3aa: CASSLPQGGNYEQYF; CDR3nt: TGCGCCAGCAGCTTGCCGCAGGGAGGTAACTACGAGCAGTACTTC
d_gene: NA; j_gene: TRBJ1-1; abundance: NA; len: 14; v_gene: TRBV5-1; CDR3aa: CASSLGQTNTEAFF; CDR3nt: TGCGCCAGCAGCTTGGGACAGACGAACACTGAAGCTTTCTTT
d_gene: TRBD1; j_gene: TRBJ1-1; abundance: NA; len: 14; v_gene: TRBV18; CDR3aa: CASSRQGRDTEAFF; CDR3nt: TGTGCCAGCTCACGACAGGGAAGGGACACTGAAGCTTTCTTT
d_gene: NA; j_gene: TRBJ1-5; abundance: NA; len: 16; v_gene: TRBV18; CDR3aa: CASSPDEGHLNQPQHF; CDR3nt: TGTGCCAGCTCACCAGATGAAGGACACCTCAATCAGCCCCAGCATTTT
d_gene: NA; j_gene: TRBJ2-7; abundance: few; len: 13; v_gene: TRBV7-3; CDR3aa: CASSSRASYEQYF; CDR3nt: TGTGCCAGCAGCTCCAGGGCCTCCTACGAGCAGTACTTC
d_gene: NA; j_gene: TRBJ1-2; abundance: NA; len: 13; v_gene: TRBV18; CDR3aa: CASSPSGEHGYTF; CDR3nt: TGTGCCAGCTCACCAAGCGGGGAGCATGGCTACACCTTC
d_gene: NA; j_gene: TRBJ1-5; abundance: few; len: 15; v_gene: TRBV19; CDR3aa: CASRPGQFSNQPQHF; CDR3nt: TGTGCCAGTAGGCCGGGACAATTTAGCAATCAGCCCCAGCATTTT
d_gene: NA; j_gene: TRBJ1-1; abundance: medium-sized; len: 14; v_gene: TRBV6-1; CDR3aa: CASSQGLGDTEAFF; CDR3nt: TGTGCCAGCAGCCAGGGGTTGGGGGACACTGAAGCTTTCTTT
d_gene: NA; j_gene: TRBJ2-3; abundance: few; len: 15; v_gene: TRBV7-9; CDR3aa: CASSLRRLGTDTQYF; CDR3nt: TGTGCCAGCAGCTTAAGGCGGTTAGGCACAGATACGCAGTATTTT
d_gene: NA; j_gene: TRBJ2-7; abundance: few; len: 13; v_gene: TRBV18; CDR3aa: CASSPRQSYEQYF; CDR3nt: TGTGCCAGCTCACCGAGGCAGTCCTACGAGCAGTACTTC
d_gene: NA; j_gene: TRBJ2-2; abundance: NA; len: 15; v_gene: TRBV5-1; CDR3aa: CASRFWGEDTGELFF; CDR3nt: TGCGCCAGCAGGTTCTGGGGCGAGGACACCGGGGAGCTGTTTTTT
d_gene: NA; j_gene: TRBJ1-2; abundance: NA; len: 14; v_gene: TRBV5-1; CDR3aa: CASSFGVEGNSYTF; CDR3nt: TGCGCCAGCAGCTTCGGGGTGGAGGGTAATTCCTACACCTTC
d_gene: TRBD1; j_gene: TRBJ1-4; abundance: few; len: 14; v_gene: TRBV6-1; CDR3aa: CASHRGDWDEKLFF; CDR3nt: TGTGCCAGCCACAGGGGGGACTGGGATGAAAAACTGTTTTTT
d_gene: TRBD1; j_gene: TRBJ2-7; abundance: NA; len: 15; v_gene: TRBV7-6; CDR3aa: CASSPRTGGSYEQYF; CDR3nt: TGTGCCAGCAGCCCCCGGACAGGGGGGAGTTACGAGCAGTACTTC
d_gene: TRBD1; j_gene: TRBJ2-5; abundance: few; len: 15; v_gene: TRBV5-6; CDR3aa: CASSKETGLGETQYF; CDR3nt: TGTGCCAGCAGCAAAGAGACAGGGTTGGGGGAGACCCAGTACTTC
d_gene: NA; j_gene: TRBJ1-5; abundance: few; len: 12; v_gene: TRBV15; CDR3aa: CATSRVDQPQHF; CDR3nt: TGTGCCACCAGCAGAGTCGATCAGCCCCAGCATTTT
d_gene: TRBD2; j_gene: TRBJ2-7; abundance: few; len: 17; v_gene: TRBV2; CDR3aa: CASSETSGGAAIYEQYF; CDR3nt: TGTGCCAGCAGTGAGACTAGCGGGGGGGCCGCTATTTACGAGCAGTACTTC
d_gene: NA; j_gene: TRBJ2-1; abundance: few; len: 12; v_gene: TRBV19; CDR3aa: CASSKGGNEQFF; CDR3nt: TGTGCCAGTAGTAAGGGGGGGAATGAGCAGTTCTTC
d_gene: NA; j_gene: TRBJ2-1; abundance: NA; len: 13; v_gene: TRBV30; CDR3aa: CAWSPLWSVEQFF; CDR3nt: TGTGCCTGGAGTCCCCTATGGAGCGTCGAGCAGTTCTTC
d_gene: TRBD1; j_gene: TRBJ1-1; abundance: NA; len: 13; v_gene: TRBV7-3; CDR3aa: CASSQDRALEAFF; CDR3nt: TGTGCCAGCAGCCAAGACAGGGCTCTTGAAGCTTTCTTT
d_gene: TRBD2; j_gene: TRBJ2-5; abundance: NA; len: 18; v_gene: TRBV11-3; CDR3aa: CASSLGETSGGVQETQYF; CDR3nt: TGTGCCAGCAGCTTAGGGGAAACTAGCGGGGGAGTCCAAGAGACCCAGTACTTC
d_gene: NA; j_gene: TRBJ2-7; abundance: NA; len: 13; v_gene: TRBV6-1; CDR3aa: CASRTGTSYEQYF; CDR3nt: TGTGCCAGCCGAACCGGGACTTCCTACGAGCAGTACTTC
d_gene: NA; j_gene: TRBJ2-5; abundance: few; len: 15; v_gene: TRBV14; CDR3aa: CASSQDMASWETQYF; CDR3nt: TGTGCCAGCAGCCAAGATATGGCCAGTTGGGAGACCCAGTACTTC
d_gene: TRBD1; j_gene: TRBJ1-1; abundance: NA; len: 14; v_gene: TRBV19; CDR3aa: CASSMSQGDTEAFF; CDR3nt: TGTGCCAGTAGTATGTCTCAGGGGGATACTGAAGCTTTCTTT
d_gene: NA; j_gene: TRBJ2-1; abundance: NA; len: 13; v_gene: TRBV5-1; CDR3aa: CASSVNRDHEQFF; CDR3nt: TGCGCCAGCAGCGTAAACAGGGACCATGAGCAGTTCTTC
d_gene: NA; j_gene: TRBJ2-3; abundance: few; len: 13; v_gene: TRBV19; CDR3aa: CASSAQGTDTQYF; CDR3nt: TGTGCCAGTAGTGCACAGGGCACAGATACGCAGTATTTT
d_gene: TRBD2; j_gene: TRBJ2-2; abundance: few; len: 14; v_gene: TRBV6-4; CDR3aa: CASSGLGGTGELFF; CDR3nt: TGTGCCAGCAGTGGCCTCGGGGGGACCGGGGAGCTGTTTTTT
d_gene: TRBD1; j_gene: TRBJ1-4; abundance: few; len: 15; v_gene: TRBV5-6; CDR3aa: CASSKRTGANEKLFF; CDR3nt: TGTGCCAGCAGCAAACGGACAGGGGCTAATGAAAAACTGTTTTTT
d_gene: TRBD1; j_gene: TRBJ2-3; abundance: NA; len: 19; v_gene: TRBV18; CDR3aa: CASSPRQGIGLPSTDTQYF; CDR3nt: TGTGCCAGCTCACCCCGACAGGGCATAGGATTACCTAGCACAGATACGCAGTATTTT
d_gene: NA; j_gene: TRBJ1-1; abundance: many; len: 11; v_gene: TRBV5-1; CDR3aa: CASSGDNEAFF; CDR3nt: TGCGCCAGCAGCGGGGACAACGAAGCTTTCTTT
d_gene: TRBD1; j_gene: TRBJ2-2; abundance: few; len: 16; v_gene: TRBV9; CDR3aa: CASSVRQGADTGELFF; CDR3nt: TGTGCCAGCAGCGTAAGGCAGGGGGCCGACACCGGGGAGCTGTTTTTT
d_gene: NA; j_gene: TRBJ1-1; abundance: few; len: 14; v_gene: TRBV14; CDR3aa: CASSQAGWGTEAFF; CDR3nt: TGTGCCAGCAGCCAGGCGGGGTGGGGCACTGAAGCTTTCTTT
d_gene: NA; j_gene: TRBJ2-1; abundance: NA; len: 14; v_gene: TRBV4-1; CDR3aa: CASSYRDPDNEQFF; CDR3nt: TGCGCCAGCAGCTACAGGGATCCGGACAATGAGCAGTTCTTC
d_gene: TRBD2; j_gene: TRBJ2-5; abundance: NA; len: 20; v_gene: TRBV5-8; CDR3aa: CASSPWRSGGATVKQETQYF; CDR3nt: TGTGCCAGCAGCCCCTGGCGTAGCGGGGGGGCCACCGTGAAACAAGAGACCCAGTACTTC
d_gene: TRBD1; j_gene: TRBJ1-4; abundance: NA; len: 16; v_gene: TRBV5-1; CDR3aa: CASSLSGTGGREKLFF; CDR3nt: TGCGCCAGCAGCTTATCTGGGACAGGGGGACGGGAAAAACTGTTTTTT
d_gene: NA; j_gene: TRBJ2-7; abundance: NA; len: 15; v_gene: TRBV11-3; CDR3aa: CASSTDYREKDEQYF; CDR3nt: TGTGCCAGCAGCACAGACTACCGGGAGAAGGACGAGCAGTACTTC
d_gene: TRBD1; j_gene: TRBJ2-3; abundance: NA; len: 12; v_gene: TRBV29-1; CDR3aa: CSGHRGADTQYF; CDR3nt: TGCAGCGGCCACAGGGGGGCAGATACGCAGTATTTT
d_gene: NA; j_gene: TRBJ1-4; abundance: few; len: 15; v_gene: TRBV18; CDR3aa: CASSPRRENSEKLFF; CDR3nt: TGTGCCAGCTCACCACGCAGGGAAAATAGCGAAAAACTGTTTTTT
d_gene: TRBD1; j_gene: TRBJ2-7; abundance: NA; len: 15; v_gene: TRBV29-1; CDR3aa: CSVERPDRASGEQYF; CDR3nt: TGCAGCGTTGAAAGGCCGGACAGGGCCTCCGGCGAGCAGTACTTC
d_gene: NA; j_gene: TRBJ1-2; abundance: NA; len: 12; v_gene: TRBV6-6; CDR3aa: CASSSPTDGYTF; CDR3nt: TGTGCCAGCAGTTCCCCGACAGATGGCTACACCTTC
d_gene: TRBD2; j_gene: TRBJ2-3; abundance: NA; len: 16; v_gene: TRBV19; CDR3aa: CASSVTSTQSTDTQYF; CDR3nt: TGTGCCAGTAGTGTGACTAGCACCCAATCCACAGATACGCAGTATTTT
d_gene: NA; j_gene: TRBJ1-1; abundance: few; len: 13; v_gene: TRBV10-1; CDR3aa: CASTQGSNTEAFF; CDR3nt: TGCGCCAGCACGCAGGGATCGAACACTGAAGCTTTCTTT
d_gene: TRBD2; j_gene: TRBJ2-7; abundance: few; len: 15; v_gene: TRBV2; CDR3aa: CASRGGLAGGYEQYF; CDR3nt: TGTGCCAGCAGAGGGGGACTAGCGGGGGGCTACGAGCAGTACTTC